This T cell receptor (beta chain) was sequenced during a study of blood T cells in healthy people across ages. Overall study context: Per every two T cells, about one barcoded beta molecule was captured by template switching.

Concerning this clonotype: An end of the junction differs from the germline gene, which may be a read error.

The authors ran a second PCR of roughly 7 to 11 cycles using a sample-barcoded 5' primer and a J-beta primer mix. MiXCR, applied by TCRdb to the 5' RACE reads, yields one record per CDR3 protein. Of some 370,000 distinct CDR3 sequences listed, roughly half are singletons. Germline CDR1 is MNHEY and CDR2 is SMNVEV (reference sequence). The CDR3 covers 13 residues. Each donor had about 10 milliliters of peripheral blood drawn. The authors extracted at least 6 micrograms of total RNA per sample. The V call is TRBV27, the J call TRBJ2-1; D possibly corresponds to TRBD2 (5 bases). The clonotype was recovered from a man aged 60 to 75 in good health. The source material was blood. The CDR3 protein is CASSVSRGNEQFF. In DNA, the CDR3 is TGTGCCAGCAGTGTATCGCGAGGGAATGAGCAGTTCTTC.